This T cell receptor beta chain was documented in a study of blood T cell repertoires in COVID-19. As for the study in general: Researchers got acute and convalescent COVID-19 samples from the United States, Italy and Spain.

Sequencing was performed with immunoSEQ multiplex PCR; in TCRdb, only in-frame clones are kept and a portion is missing. In the table there are fewer than 200,000 clones, about three quarters of which are singletons. The sequencing sample was made of peripheral blood. This sequence originates from a woman in her seventies with acute or convalescent COVID-19.

CDR3 sequence reads: CASSLRGQGSVDTEAFF. The DNA of the CDR3 is TGTGCCAGCAGCTTAAGGGGACAGGGGTCTGTAGACACTGAAGCTTTCTTT. This chain connects TRBV7-3 to TRBJ1-1; TRBD1 aligns across 10 bases. The CDR3 sequence is 17 residues long. Trimming at V came to 1 base and at J to 3 bases, leaving 8 bases not matched to a gene. CDR1 and CDR2 from the germline V gene are SGHTA and FQGTGA.